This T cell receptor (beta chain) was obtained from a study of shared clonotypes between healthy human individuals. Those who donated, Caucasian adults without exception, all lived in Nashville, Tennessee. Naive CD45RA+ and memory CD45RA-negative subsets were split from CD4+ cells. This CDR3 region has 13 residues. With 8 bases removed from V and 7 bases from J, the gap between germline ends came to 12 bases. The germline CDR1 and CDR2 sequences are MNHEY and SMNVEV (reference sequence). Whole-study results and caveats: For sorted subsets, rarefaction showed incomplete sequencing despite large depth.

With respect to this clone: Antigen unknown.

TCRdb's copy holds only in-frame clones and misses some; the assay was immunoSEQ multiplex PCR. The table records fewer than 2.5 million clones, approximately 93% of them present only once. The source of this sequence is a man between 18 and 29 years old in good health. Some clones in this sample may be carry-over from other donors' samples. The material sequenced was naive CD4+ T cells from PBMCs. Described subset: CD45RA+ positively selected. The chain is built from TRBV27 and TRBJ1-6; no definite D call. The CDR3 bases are TGTGCCAGCCAGGTCTCGCCAAATTCACCCCTCCACTTT. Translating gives CASQVSPNSPLHF.